The 21 T cell receptor beta chains below all came from one sample that was sequenced in a study of T-cell reconstitution after alpha-beta-depleted transplantation in children. Construction of the TCRbeta library involved unique molecular identifiers. MiXCR, applied by TCRdb to the PCR reads, yields one record per CDR3 protein. The sample includes about 310,000 distinct CDR3 sequences, approximately 23% of them seen just once. Here the sequenced sample was PBMCs, mostly from graft donor cells, taken 180 days after TCRalphabeta/CD19-depleted stem cell transplant. The receptors were gathered from a male patient between 5 and 17 years old who had a stem cell transplant for acute lymphoblastic leukemia, so the T cells may come from the graft donor.

The chain recombines TRBV5-6 with TRBJ2-6; D is perhaps TRBD1 (5 bases). This CDR3 region has 17 residues. Trimming stripped 4 bases from V and 2 bases from J, with 16 bases between. Looked up from germline, CDR1 is SGHDT and CDR2 is YYEEEE. The CDR3 DNA follows: TGTGCCAGCAGCAAGGATATCTTCAGGGCTGGGGCCAACGTCCTGACTTTC. It translates to CASSKDIFRAGANVLTF.

V and J are TRBV12-3 or TRBV12-4 and TRBJ1-6, with D tentatively TRBD1 (6 bases). This CDR3 comprises 15 residues. The V gene lost 1 base and the J gene lost 7 bases, with 11 bases spanning the gap. In nucleotides, the CDR3 is TGTGCCAGCAGTTTAGTAGGGGGAGGAAATTCACCCCTCCACTTT. As protein: CASSLVGGGNSPLHF.

In this sample, this clonotype turned up a few times. V gene TRBV5-1 combines with J gene TRBJ1-3; D may be TRBD1 (6 bases). The CDR3 has 17 amino acids. Germline values: CDR1 SGHRS, CDR2 YFSETQ. The germline V and J ends were trimmed by 1 base and 0 bases, with 14 bases remaining between them. The CDR3 protein is CASSLSGHGYSGNTIYF. In DNA form, the CDR3 reads TGCGCCAGCAGCTTGTCGGGACATGGATACTCTGGAAACACCATATATTTT.

Only a few counts were recorded for this clonotype. The chain couples TRBV15 to TRBJ2-7; D might be TRBD2 (6 bases). Deletions cut 0 bases from V and 2 bases from J, with 14 bases between. This CDR3 is 16 amino acids long. CDR1 and CDR2 (germline): LNHNV, YYDKDF (reference sequence). CDR3 nucleotide sequence: TGTGCCACCAGCAGAGAGGGGGGACTCCCTGCCTACGAGCAGTACTTC. Its protein product is CATSREGGLPAYEQYF.

The rearrangement links TRBV15 to TRBJ2-6; D unresolved. The CDR3 runs to 16 residues. The germline V gene encodes CDR1 LNHNV and CDR2 YYDKDF (reference sequence). Trimming left V 1 base short and J 0 bases short, with 7 bases between. The CDR3 sequence is CATSRALVSGANVLTF. The CDR3 DNA is TGTGCCACCAGCAGAGCGCTGGTCTCTGGGGCCAACGTCCTGACTTTC.

In this sample, this clonotype turned up a few times. V gene TRBV20-1 combines with J gene TRBJ1-1; unclear D gene. This CDR3 has 13 residues. Trimming stripped 6 bases from V and 3 bases from J, with 14 bases between. Germline CDR1 is DFQATT and CDR2 is SNEGSKA (reference sequence). The CDR3 coding sequence is TGCAGTGCCGGGCGGGCATCGGACACTGAAGCTTTCTTT. Amino acid sequence: CSAGRASDTEAFF.

The V gene is TRBV5-1, the J gene TRBJ2-7, with TRBD2 matching over 14 bases. This CDR3 has 15 amino acids. The trim removed 5 bases at V and 3 bases at J, leaving 4 bases unmatched. Germline V lookup: CDR1 SGHRS, CDR2 YFSETQ. The CDR3 sequence is CASRRLAGGIYEQYF. CDR3 bases: TGCGCCAGCAGACGACTAGCGGGAGGGATCTACGAGCAGTACTTC.

This clonotype has more than one count but fewer than ten. The chain has TRBV10-3 and TRBJ2-7; D unresolved. The CDR3 covers 13 residues. V lost 4 bases and J lost 0, with 7 bases in between. The V gene's germline CDR1 is ENHRY and CDR2 SYGVKD. This chain's CDR3 is CAISAIDSYEQYF. The CDR3 bases are TGTGCCATCAGTGCGATAGACTCCTACGAGCAGTACTTC.

The V and J genes are TRBV11-3 and TRBJ2-7; D is undetermined. Trimming removed 5 bases at V and 0 bases at J, with 11 bases between. This CDR3 is built from 14 residues. Germline CDR1 and CDR2: SGHNT and YENEEA. The CDR3 DNA reads as TGTGCCAGCAGCCCACGACACGTCTCCTACGAGCAGTACTTC. It specifies CASSPRHVSYEQYF. The full variable domain, completed using reference TRBV11-3 and TRBJ2-7, is EAGVVQSPRYKIIEKKQPVAFWCNPISGHNTLYWYLQNLGQGPELLIRYENEEAVDDSQLPKDRFSAERLKGVDSTLKIQPAELGDSAVYLCASSPRHVSYEQYFGPGTRLTVT.

This clonotype has just a few counts. The chain has TRBV3-1 and TRBJ2-1; D may be TRBD2 (6 bases). Germline assignment: CDR1 LGHDT and CDR2 YNNKEL (reference sequence). The CDR3 is made up of 16 amino acids. The ends were cut back, 2 bases at V and 4 bases at J, with 15 bases in the middle. CDR3 region: CASSQSFSGFYNEQFF. The CDR3 region has the DNA TGTGCCAGCAGCCAATCTTTCAGCGGGTTTTACAATGAGCAGTTCTTC.

The V and J genes are TRBV18 and TRBJ1-1; no clear D. Trimming pared 3 bases from V and 0 bases from J, leaving 14 bases between. Per the germline V gene, CDR1 is KGHSH and CDR2 is LQKENI. This CDR3 has 16 residues. The CDR3 DNA follows: TGTGCCAGCTCACCCCACGGCGGCAGTATGAACACTGAAGCTTTCTTT. It specifies CASSPHGGSMNTEAFF.

The J gene is TRBJ2-1, the V gene TRBV7-6; 8 positions agree with TRBD2. CDR1 SGHVS and CDR2 FNYEAQ come from the germline V gene. The V gene end was trimmed by 5 bases and the J gene end by 8 bases; junction bases not matched to a gene: 17. The CDR3 is 17 residues long. The CDR3 reads CASSLGVPGTSLYEQFF. In DNA, the CDR3 is TGTGCCAGCAGCCTAGGAGTTCCCGGGACTAGTTTGTATGAGCAGTTCTTC.

This clonotype was counted only a few times. J is TRBJ1-5 and V is TRBV9; TRBD1 aligns across 9 bases. After removal of 0 bases from V and 2 bases from J, the junction contained 0 bases not matched to a gene. The CDR3 is made up of 15 amino acids. Per the germline V gene, CDR1 is SGDLS and CDR2 is YYNGEE. CDR3 in DNA: TGTGCCAGCAGCGTAGGGACAGGGGGCAATCAGCCCCAGCATTTT. This gives the protein CASSVGTGGNQPQHF.

This chain links TRBV5-1 with TRBJ2-4; D unclear. The V gene's germline CDR1 is SGHRS and CDR2 YFSETQ. There are 16 residues in the CDR3. V was pared by 1 base and J by 0 bases, with 11 bases between. CDR3 sequence: CASSLWADLAKNIQYF. CDR3 nucleotide sequence: TGCGCCAGCAGCTTGTGGGCAGACCTAGCCAAAAACATTCAGTACTTC.

This clonotype was detected ten times or more. J is TRBJ2-7 and V is TRBV5-5, with 12 bases lining up with TRBD2. The CDR3 sequence is 14 residues long. Germline trimming cut 1 base from V and 6 bases from J; bases unmatched to any gene: 2. Per germline, CDR1 SGHKS and CDR2 YYEKEE (reference sequence). The CDR3 loop reads CASSLMTSGSEQYF. The CDR3 DNA reads TGTGCCAGCAGCTTGATGACTAGCGGGAGCGAGCAGTACTTC.

This clonotype has just a few counts. This rearrangement joins TRBV7-2 to TRBJ2-6, with D possibly matching TRBD1 (6 bases). The CDR3 totals 17 residues. The V and J ends lost 5 bases and 0 bases respectively, with 14 bases between them. Germline CDR1 SGHTA, CDR2 FQGNSA. This CDR3 reads CASSGRGHHSGANVLTF. For the CDR3, the DNA is TGTGCCAGCAGCGGACGGGGACATCACTCTGGGGCCAACGTCCTGACTTTC.

This clonotype has more than one count but fewer than ten. The chain uses TRBV4-1 and TRBJ2-3; 9 bases agree with TRBD1. This CDR3 has 17 amino acids. Per germline, CDR1 MGHRA and CDR2 YSYEKL. V trimming: 1 base; J trimming: 5 bases; junction bases outside the gene matches: 10. CDR3 coding DNA: TGCGCCAGCAGCCAAGGCCGACAGGGGGTAAGAGGAGATACGCAGTATTTT. It codes for CASSQGRQGVRGDTQYF.

This clonotype was observed a single time. The chain carries TRBV11-2 and TRBJ2-1; the match to TRBD2 covers 12 bases. The CDR3 consists of 17 residues. V lost 5 bases to trimming and J lost 6 bases; unmatched junction nucleotides: 11. The germline CDR1 and CDR2 sequences are SGHAT and FQNNGV. This CDR3 reads CASSIYLLAGGVNEQFF. CDR3 DNA: TGTGCCAGCAGCATCTACCTCCTAGCGGGAGGGGTCAATGAGCAGTTCTTC.

The chain links TRBV9 to TRBJ2-3; 9 nucleotides agree with TRBD2. The CDR3 consists of 15 residues. V trimming: 0 bases; J trimming: 4 bases; junction bases outside the gene matches: 3. CDR1 and CDR2 (germline): SGDLS, YYNGEE. Here the CDR3 reads CASSVGTSVPDTQYF. In DNA form, the CDR3 reads TGTGCCAGCAGCGTAGGGACTAGCGTTCCAGATACGCAGTATTTT.

The sample holds many counts of this clonotype. The chain has TRBV5-1 and TRBJ2-7, with D possibly matching TRBD2 (6 bases). Trimming stripped 0 bases from V and 1 base from J, with 11 bases between. Germline values: CDR1 SGHRS, CDR2 YFSETQ. The CDR3 sequence is 15 residues long. The CDR3 bases are TGCGCCAGCAGCTTGGAACAGGAGGGTTCCTACGAGCAGTACTTC. Translation: CASSLEQEGSYEQYF.

This sequence joins TRBV20-1 and TRBJ1-1; D not resolved. The CDR3 has 13 residues. Germline V gives CDR1 DFQATT, CDR2 SNEGSKA (reference sequence). The V and J ends lost 3 bases and 1 base respectively, with 9 bases between them. In DNA, the CDR3 is TGCAGTGCTAGCGGCAGGTGGAACACTGAAGCTTTCTTT. As protein: CSASGRWNTEAFF.